The 32 T cell receptor beta chains given below trace back to one sample, sequenced in a study of blood T cell repertoires in COVID-19. Sequencing used immunoSEQ multiplex PCR; TCRdb keeps in-frame clones, though not all of them. The sample gives approximately 220,000 clones, around 82% of which show up once; around 3% is in the top ten. Sequences were obtained from peripheral blood. These receptors were taken from a woman between 25 and 40 years old who had recovered from COVID-19.

Ten or more counts support this clone. J is TRBJ2-3 and V is TRBV27; 8 bases align to TRBD2. Trimming at V came to 4 bases and at J to 7 bases, leaving 13 bases not matched to a gene. The germline V gene encodes CDR1 MNHEY and CDR2 SMNVEV (reference sequence). The CDR3 consists of 16 residues. The chain's CDR3 is CASSSLSLAGRNTQYF. For the CDR3, the DNA is TGTGCCAGCAGTTCCCTGTCGTTAGCGGGGAGGAATACGCAGTATTTT.

The V call is TRBV18, the J call TRBJ2-3, with 7 positions matching TRBD2. CDR3 size: 16 residues. The germline CDR1 and CDR2 sequences are KGHSH and LQKENI. After removal of 1 base from V and 2 bases from J, the junction contained 6 bases not matched to a gene. CDR3 amino acids: CASSPRDYLPTDTQYF. The CDR3 DNA reads TGTGCCAGCTCACCACGGGACTACCTACCCACAGATACGCAGTATTTT.

The rearrangement links TRBV11-2 to TRBJ2-5, with unresolved D. Trimming cost V 5 bases and J 5 bases, with 9 bases left between them. Germline CDR1 SGHAT, CDR2 FQNNGV. The length of the CDR3 is 12 residues. The CDR3 DNA follows: TGTGCCAGCAGCCTAGGAGATGAGACCCAGTACTTC. It is translated as CASSLGDETQYF. Using reference TRBV11-2 and TRBJ2-5 for the parts outside the CDR3, the full variable domain is EAGVAQSPRYKIIEKRQSVAFWCNPISGHATLYWYQQILGQGPKLLIQFQNNGVVDDSQLPKDRFSAERLKGVDSTLKIQPAKLEDSAVYLCASSLGDETQYFGPGTRLLVL.

In the case of this clone: Other DNA sequences in this specimen translate into the identical CDR3. This chain links TRBV18 with TRBJ2-3; TRBD2 matches at 11 bases. Looked up from germline, CDR1 is KGHSH and CDR2 is LQKENI. Unmatched junction bases numbered 1, after V lost 2 bases and J lost 0 bases. The CDR3 runs to 16 residues. DNA of the CDR3: TGTGCCAGCTCACCAAGACTAGCGGGGAGCACAGATACGCAGTATTTT. Translation gives CASSPRLAGSTDTQYF.

The V and J genes are TRBV29-1 and TRBJ1-1; the match to TRBD1 covers 9 bases. This CDR3 contains 12 residues. Looked up from germline, CDR1 is SQVTM and CDR2 is ANQGSEA. With 8 bases clipped from V and 7 bases from J, the junction kept 8 bases outside the gene matches. The CDR3 sequence is CSTGQGDVEAFF. CDR3 nucleotide sequence: TGCAGCACGGGACAGGGAGACGTTGAAGCTTTCTTT.

The chain links TRBV3-1 (or the pseudogene TRBV3-2) to TRBJ1-2; D uncertain. The germline V gene encodes CDR1 LGHDT and CDR2 YNNKEL (reference sequence). Trimming shortened V by 1 base and J by 7 bases, and 10 bases separated the two germline ends. The CDR3 length is 13 residues. CDR3 nucleotide sequence: TGTGCCAGCAGCCAAGTTCGACTCGCTGGCTACACCTTC. Its translation: CASSQVRLAGYTF.

The chain joins TRBV7-3 to TRBJ2-1; D is perhaps TRBD2 (6 bases). Trimming removed 5 bases from V and 12 bases from J, with 17 bases in between. CDR1 is SGHTA, CDR2 FQGTGA, per germline. This CDR3 is built from 13 residues. Written as DNA, the CDR3 is TGTGCCAGCAGCCGCGTTCCGGGACTGGGGCAGTTCTTC. Amino acids: CASSRVPGLGQFF.

The rearrangement joins TRBV5-4 to TRBJ2-1; 10 positions agree with TRBD2. Germline V CDR1 and CDR2: SGHNT, YYREEE (reference sequence). The junction had 13 bases not matched to a gene; V was cut back by 4 bases and J by 6 bases. There are 17 residues in the CDR3. The CDR3 protein is CASSPGGSSGSFNEQFF. CDR3 DNA sequence: TGTGCCAGCAGCCCCGGCGGGTCTAGCGGGAGCTTCAATGAGCAGTTCTTC.

This chain uses TRBV27 with TRBJ1-2; 9 bases align to TRBD1. This CDR3 is built from 15 residues. The J segment lost 4 bases and the V segment lost 4 bases, leaving 7 bases of the junction unmatched. Germline V gene sequence: CDR1 MNHEY, CDR2 SMNVEV (reference sequence). CDR3 in DNA: TGTGCCAGCAGTTCCACAGGGGGCGTTGTCTATGGCTACACCTTC. It specifies CASSSTGGVVYGYTF.

The gene calls are TRBV13 and TRBJ2-5, with D perhaps matching TRBD1 (5 bases). In germline, CDR1 is PRHDT, CDR2 FYEKMQ (reference sequence). The CDR3 consists of 14 residues. Trimming pared 2 bases from V and 1 base from J, leaving 8 bases between. CDR3 nucleotide sequence: TGTGCCAGCAGCTTAATGACAGCCCAAGAGACCCAGTACTTC. It yields the protein CASSLMTAQETQYF.

The chain is built from TRBV9 and TRBJ2-3, with 8 bases matching TRBD2. Trimming took 1 base from V and 1 from J; bases not matched to a gene: 2. Germline V gene sequence: CDR1 SGDLS, CDR2 YYNGEE. The CDR3 sequence is 15 residues long. The DNA of the CDR3 is TGTGCCAGCAGCGTAACTAGCGGCCGCACAGATACGCAGTATTTT. It translates to CASSVTSGRTDTQYF.

This sequence joins TRBV25-1 and TRBJ2-7, with D possibly matching TRBD1 (5 bases). Per the germline V gene, CDR1 is MGHDK and CDR2 is SYGVNS. This CDR3 is 12 amino acids long. V was pared by 4 bases and J by 5 bases, with 9 bases between. The CDR3 sequence: CASSGGLDEQYF. CDR3 sequence (DNA): TGTGCCAGCAGTGGGGGCCTGGACGAGCAGTACTTC.

This CDR3 reads CASSPGRDKQYF. The CDR3 nucleotides are TGTGCCAGCTCACCAGGCCGGGACAAGCAGTACTTC. The genes are TRBV18 and TRBJ2-7; possible D gene TRBD1, 6 bases. V dropped 2 bases and J dropped 8 bases, with 10 bases sitting between them. The CDR3 loop spans 12 amino acids. Germline V CDR1 and CDR2: KGHSH, LQKENI. The full variable domain, rest sourced from reference TRBV18 and TRBJ2-7, is NAGVMQNPRHLVRRRGQEARLRCSPMKGHSHVYWYRQLPEEGLKFMVYLQKENIIDESGMPKERFSAEFPKEGPSILRIQQVVRGDSAAYFCASSPGRDKQYFGPGTRLTVT.

The rearrangement links TRBV20-1 to TRBJ1-2, with D perhaps TRBD1 (6 bases). V shed 3 bases and J shed 7 bases, with 15 bases lying between them. The CDR3 covers 13 residues. Germline assignment: CDR1 DFQATT and CDR2 SNEGSKA (reference sequence). The CDR3 nucleotides are TGCAGTGCTAGTAGAACAGGGTTCGGTGGCTACACCTTC. It is translated as CSASRTGFGGYTF.

This chain uses TRBV5-8 with TRBJ2-7; D perhaps matches TRBD1 (6 bases). The CDR3 is made up of 16 amino acids. The V end was cut by 0 bases, the J end by 2 bases, with 15 bases between. Germline V lookup: CDR1 SGHTS, CDR2 YDEGEE. The chain's CDR3 is CASSLGAGENPYEQYF. The CDR3 DNA sequence: TGTGCCAGCAGCTTGGGGGCAGGGGAGAACCCCTACGAGCAGTACTTC.

This chain connects TRBV20-1 to TRBJ2-1; 9 bases are a match to TRBD1. Germline values: CDR1 DFQATT, CDR2 SNEGSKA (reference sequence). This CDR3 has 11 residues. Trimming cost V 5 bases and J 9 bases; bases outside gene matches: 2. Written as DNA, the CDR3 is TGCAGTGCTCAACAGGGGGCTGAGCAGTTCTTC. This sequence encodes CSAQQGAEQFF.

The J gene is TRBJ2-7, the V gene TRBV7-2; 7 bases are a match to TRBD2. The CDR3 is made up of 14 amino acids. Germline loops: CDR1 SGHTA, CDR2 FQGNSA. The trim removed 3 bases at V and 1 base at J, leaving 3 bases unmatched. DNA of the CDR3: TGTGCCAGCAGCTTTAGCGGGCGGTCCTACGAGCAGTACTTC. Its translation: CASSFSGRSYEQYF.

V is TRBV10-3 and J is TRBJ2-3, with 7 nucleotides matching TRBD2. The V and J ends lost 11 bases and 5 bases, in that order; junction bases with no gene match: 7. The CDR3 runs 12 residues. The V gene's germline CDR1 is ENHRY and CDR2 SYGVKD. CDR3 region: CAAGRGGDTQYF. CDR3 nucleotide sequence: TGTGCCGCGGGGCGCGGGGGAGATACGCAGTATTTT.

V is TRBV19 and J is TRBJ1-5, with D maybe TRBD1 (5 bases). Germline CDR1 and CDR2: LNHDA and SQIVND (reference sequence). This CDR3 has 13 amino acids. V gave up 8 bases and J gave up 6 bases, with 14 bases separating them. CDR3 sequence: CASSPGPGQPQHF. In DNA form, the CDR3 reads TGTGCCAGTTCCCCAGGGCCGGGTCAGCCCCAGCATTTT. The full variable domain, its missing parts supplied by reference TRBV19 and TRBJ1-5, is DGGITQSPKYLFRKEGQNVTLSCEQNLNHDAMYWYRQDPGQGLRLIYYSQIVNDFQKGDIAEGYSVSREKKESFPLTVTSAQKNPTAFYLCASSPGPGQPQHFGDGTRLSIL.

The chain joins TRBV7-3 to TRBJ1-5; D gene unclear. The CDR3 loop spans 13 amino acids. Germline lookup yields CDR1 SGHTA and CDR2 FQGTGA. V lost 5 bases and J lost 1, with 6 bases in between. CDR3 protein: CASSPSSNQPQHF. As DNA, the CDR3 is TGTGCCAGCAGCCCCTCCAGCAATCAGCCCCAGCATTTT.

This sequence joins TRBV7-7 and TRBJ2-5, with TRBD1 matching 9 bases. With V trimmed by 2 bases and J by 1 base, 5 bases remained unmatched. CDR1 and CDR2 (germline): SSHAT, FNYEAQ (reference sequence). The CDR3 sequence is 16 residues long. In DNA form, the CDR3 reads TGTGCCAGCAGCTTATTTGGGACAGGGACCCAAGAGACCCAGTACTTC. Its protein is CASSLFGTGTQETQYF.

This chain links TRBV28 with TRBJ1-1, with D possibly matching TRBD1 (6 bases). V dropped 3 bases and J dropped 0 bases, with 11 bases sitting between them. Germline V gives CDR1 MDHEN, CDR2 SYDVKM. This CDR3 has 15 amino acids. CDR3 in DNA: TGTGCCAGCAGTTTGCCCGGGGACATGAACACTGAAGCTTTCTTT. Encoded protein: CASSLPGDMNTEAFF.

This CDR3 is CASRTSTDTQYF. The CDR3 nucleotides are TGTGCCAGTCGGACTAGCACAGATACGCAGTATTTT. The chain carries TRBV5-6 and TRBJ2-3; possibly TRBD2 for D (5 bases). Trimming shortened V by 8 bases and J by 0 bases, and 7 bases separated the two germline ends. CDR3 length: 12 amino acids. Per germline, CDR1 SGHDT and CDR2 YYEEEE.

The chain recombines TRBV14 with TRBJ2-3; TRBD2 is a possible D gene (5 bases). CDR1 is SGHDN and CDR2 is FVKESK in the germline V gene. V lost 3 bases, J lost 4 bases, and 14 bases lay in between. The CDR3 length is 15 residues. In DNA, the CDR3 is TGTGCCAGCAGCCAGGTACGGGAACCTCCAGATACGCAGTATTTT. It encodes CASSQVREPPDTQYF.

The V and J genes are TRBV24-1 and TRBJ2-1; 8 nucleotides agree with TRBD1. The CDR3 is made up of 13 amino acids. The V and J ends lost 7 bases and 9 bases, in that order; junction bases with no gene match: 7. Germline loops: CDR1 KGHDR, CDR2 SFDVKD. This chain's CDR3 is CATRSQGAREQFF. In DNA, the CDR3 is TGTGCCACCAGAAGTCAGGGGGCTCGTGAGCAGTTCTTC.

The chain combines TRBV28 with TRBJ1-1; D ambiguous. Germline CDR1 is MDHEN and CDR2 is SYDVKM. Trimming took off 7 bases at V and 5 bases at J, with 8 bases between the two ends. The CDR3 loop spans 11 amino acids. The CDR3 sequence is CASNTGTEAFF. Written as DNA, the CDR3 is TGTGCCAGCAATACCGGGACTGAAGCTTTCTTT. Together with reference TRBV28 and TRBJ1-1, the CDR3 gives the full variable domain: DVKVTQSSRYLVKRTGEKVFLECVQDMDHENMFWYRQDPGLGLRLIYFSYDVKMKEKGDIPEGYSVSREKKERFSLILESASTNQTSMYLCASNTGTEAFFGQGTRLTVV.

The CDR3 DNA is TGTGCCAGCAGTGAAGAAGCGGGCTCCTACAATGAGCAGTTCTTC. This translates into CASSEEAGSYNEQFF. The chain recombines TRBV6-1 with TRBJ2-1; possibly TRBD2 for D (6 bases). Germline values: CDR1 MNHNS, CDR2 SASEGT. The CDR3 runs to 15 residues. V lost 1 base and J lost 0, with 7 bases in between.

This chain uses TRBV3-1 (or the pseudogene TRBV3-2) with TRBJ2-7; 8 bases are a match to TRBD1. CDR1 and CDR2 from the germline V gene are LGHDT and YNNKEL (reference sequence). The CDR3 consists of 15 residues. V shed 1 base, J shed 8 bases, and the junction held 10 bases outside the gene matches. CDR3 DNA sequence: TGTGCCAGCAGCCAAGTGAGTGGGCAGGGGGCCAAGCAGTACTTC. It encodes CASSQVSGQGAKQYF.

V gene TRBV19 combines with J gene TRBJ2-7, with no clear D. The ends were cut back, 3 bases at V and 3 bases at J, with 18 bases in the middle. From germline, CDR1 is LNHDA and CDR2 SQIVND (reference sequence). This CDR3 spans 16 amino acids. This CDR3 is CASSMYYGSRHYEQYF. DNA for the CDR3: TGTGCCAGTAGTATGTATTACGGGTCAAGGCACTACGAGCAGTACTTC. Based on the CDR3 plus reference TRBV19 and TRBJ2-7, the full variable domain is DGGITQSPKYLFRKEGQNVTLSCEQNLNHDAMYWYRQDPGQGLRLIYYSQIVNDFQKGDIAEGYSVSREKKESFPLTVTSAQKNPTAFYLCASSMYYGSRHYEQYFGPGTRLTVT.

The gene calls are TRBV10-2 and TRBJ2-3; a possible D gene is TRBD1 (6 bases). The V gene's germline CDR1 is WSHSY and CDR2 SAAADI. Between the trimmed V and J ends, which lost 0 bases and 0 bases, there was a span of 13 bases. This CDR3 region has 17 residues. CDR3 protein: CASSESSRGTSTDTQYF. In nucleotides, the CDR3 is TGCGCCAGCAGTGAGTCGAGCAGGGGAACTAGCACAGATACGCAGTATTTT.

The chain joins TRBV3-1 (or the pseudogene TRBV3-2) to TRBJ2-1, with 7 bases fitting TRBD2. V dropped 0 bases and J dropped 7; count of bases not matched to a gene: 9. The germline V gene has CDR1 LGHDT and CDR2 YNNKEL (reference sequence). The CDR3 is made up of 16 amino acids. CDR3 coding DNA: TGTGCCAGCAGCCAAGAGGGAGGGACTGGTCGGAATGAGCAGTTCTTC. Translated, it gives CASSQEGGTGRNEQFF.

The rearrangement joins TRBV6-5 to TRBJ1-1; a weak D match, TRBD1 (5 bases). The germline gives CDR1 MNHEY, CDR2 SVGAGI. V was clipped by 4 bases and J by 3 bases, with 9 bases between them. This CDR3 has 13 residues. CDR3 loop: CASSFRVYTEAFF. The DNA for the CDR3 is TGTGCCAGCAGTTTCAGGGTTTACACTGAAGCTTTCTTT.